Following are 7 T cell receptor beta chains from one sample sequenced in a study of control samples from healthy donors and cancer patients. The table came from immunoSEQ multiplex PCR; TCRdb's copy has only in-frame clones and leaves some out. The table includes some 150,000 clones, 95% to 96% detected once. Sequencing used blood. The receptors were sampled from a woman aged 25 to 45 in good health.

Note on this clone: The junction and the germline gene differ at one end; a read error may be behind it. The chain is built from TRBV7-7 and TRBJ2-1; D possibly corresponds to TRBD2 (7 bases). The CDR3 extends over 18 amino acids. CDR1 and CDR2 from the germline V gene are SSHAT and FNYEAQ (reference sequence). CDR3 residues: CASSLGVGGVSSYNEQFF. The CDR3 nucleotides read TGTGCTAGCAGCTTAGGCGTAGGGGGGGTAAGCTCCTACAATGAGCAGTTCTTC.

The chain joins TRBV7-9 to TRBJ1-6; TRBD1 agrees at 7 bases. The CDR3 length is 14 residues. J lost 7 bases, V lost 3 bases, and 3 bases had no gene match. Germline V gene lookup returns CDR1 SEHNR and CDR2 FQNEAQ (reference sequence). The CDR3 DNA follows: TGTGCCAGCAGCTTGGCAGGGGGAAATTCACCCCTCCACTTT. Its protein is CASSLAGGNSPLHF. Combining the CDR3 with reference TRBV7-9 and TRBJ1-6 gives the whole variable domain DTGVSQNPRHKITKRGQNVTFRCDPISEHNRLYWYRQTLGQGPEFLTYFQNEAQLEKSRLLSDRFSAERPKGSFSTLEIQRTEQGDSAMYLCASSLAGGNSPLHFGNGTRLTVT.

The chain joins TRBV29-1 to TRBJ2-5; weak D call: TRBD2 (5 bases). CDR3 length: 12 amino acids. Trimming stripped 3 bases from V and 7 bases from J, with 12 bases between. Per germline, CDR1 SQVTM and CDR2 ANQGSEA. The CDR3, as DNA: TGCAGCGTTGACTCGGGGTTAGGGACCCAGTACTTC. Translating it yields CSVDSGLGTQYF.

V usage is TRBV7-9 and J usage is TRBJ2-3, with a tentative D call TRBD2 (6 bases). This CDR3 region has 14 residues. The germline V and J ends were trimmed by 2 bases and 2 bases, with 8 bases remaining between them. Germline CDR1 is SEHNR and CDR2 is FQNEAQ (reference sequence). CDR3 region: CASSLRDFTDTQYF. DNA for the CDR3: TGTGCCAGCAGCTTACGGGACTTCACAGATACGCAGTATTTT.

This chain joins TRBV7-9 and TRBJ1-1, with D hard to call. Germline V CDR1 and CDR2: SEHNR, FQNEAQ (reference sequence). The CDR3 is made up of 14 amino acids. V lost 7 bases, J lost 2 bases, and 14 bases lay in between. This CDR3 is CASTQSGINTEAFF. The CDR3 region has the DNA TGTGCCAGCACCCAATCGGGGATAAACACTGAAGCTTTCTTT.

The J gene is TRBJ1-5, the V gene TRBV19; no clear D. The CDR3 runs 13 residues. Germline-derived CDR1 and CDR2 are LNHDA and SQIVND (reference sequence). V was shortened by 1 base and J by 7 bases, with 8 bases between the two germline ends. The CDR3: CASSIAGEQPQHF. The CDR3 bases are TGTGCCAGTAGTATAGCCGGGGAGCAGCCCCAGCATTTT.

V and J are TRBV3-1 (or the pseudogene TRBV3-2) and TRBJ2-1, with 9 bases lining up with TRBD2. Germline V CDR1 and CDR2: LGHDT, YNNKEL (reference sequence). This CDR3 is built from 13 residues. The ends lost 7 bases at V and 7 bases at J; junction bases unmatched: 5. The CDR3 reads CASKRGGGNEQFF. As DNA, the CDR3 is TGTGCCAGCAAACGCGGGGGGGGTAATGAGCAGTTCTTC.